The clone carrying this TCR beta chain was seen repeatedly, ten times or more. TCRdb re-called the 5' RACE reads through MiXCR, storing one row per CDR3 protein. Of around 370,000 distinct CDR3 sequences listed, approximately 8.7% are singletons. This sample stems from a study of identical twins. This CDR3 spans 15 amino acids. V was shortened by 2 bases and J by 2 bases, with 11 bases between the two germline ends. Germline V gene data show CDR1 as MNHEY and CDR2 as SMNVEV (reference sequence). The material sequenced was naive T cells sorted from blood. The clonotype originates from a woman in her 50s in good health. The chain carries TRBV27 and TRBJ2-3, with D maybe TRBD1 (6 bases). The CDR3: CASSLGGFSTDTQYF. The CDR3 DNA is TGTGCCAGCAGTTTAGGGGGCTTCTCCACAGATACGCAGTATTTT.